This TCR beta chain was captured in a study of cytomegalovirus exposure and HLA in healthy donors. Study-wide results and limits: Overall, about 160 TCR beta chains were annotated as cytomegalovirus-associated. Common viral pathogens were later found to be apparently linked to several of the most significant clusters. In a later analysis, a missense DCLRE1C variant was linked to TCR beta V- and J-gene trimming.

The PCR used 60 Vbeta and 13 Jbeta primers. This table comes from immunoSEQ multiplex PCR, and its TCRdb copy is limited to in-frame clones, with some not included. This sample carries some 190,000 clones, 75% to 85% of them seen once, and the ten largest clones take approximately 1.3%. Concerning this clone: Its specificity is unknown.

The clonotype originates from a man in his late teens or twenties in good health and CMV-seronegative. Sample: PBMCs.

Written as DNA, the CDR3 is TGTGCCAGCAGTTCCTCTAGTGCCCTCCAAGAGACCCAGTACTTC. Protein sequence: CASSSSSALQETQYF. This chain links TRBV6-6 with TRBJ2-5; D uncertain. Germline CDR1 is MNHNY and CDR2 is SVGAGI (reference sequence). CDR3 size: 15 residues. V dropped 4 bases and J dropped 1 base, with 13 bases sitting between them.